This entry lists 27 T cell receptor beta chains sequenced from one sample in a study of cytomegalovirus exposure and HLA in healthy donors. Vbeta (60) and Jbeta (13) primers were used in the PCR. The assay was immunoSEQ multiplex PCR, and TCRdb's table has in-frame clones only and misses some. The table records about 200,000 clones, about 86% of them present only once. Sample: PBMCs. The receptors shown here come from a young woman in good health and CMV-seronegative.

This chain joins TRBV7-2 and TRBJ2-5, with 9 bases fitting TRBD2. The DNA end is more similar to TRBJ2-7, so the J call may be wrong. The CDR3 has 16 residues. From germline, CDR1 is SGHTA and CDR2 FQGNSA. CDR3 in DNA: TGTGCCAGCAGCGCCCTAGCGGGATACTCCTCCTACGAGCAGTACTTC. Amino acids: CASSALAGYSSYEQYF.

The V gene is TRBV29-1, the J gene TRBJ2-7, with TRBD2 matching 8 bases. CDR1 is SQVTM, CDR2 ANQGSEA, per germline. J was trimmed by 4 bases and V by 3 bases; bases with no gene match: 8. The CDR3 runs to 14 residues. CDR3 loop: CSVELAGWRYEQYF. The CDR3, as DNA: TGCAGCGTTGAGTTAGCGGGATGGAGGTACGAGCAGTACTTC.

The V gene is TRBV28, the J gene TRBJ2-7; 8 bases are shared with TRBD1. Germline lookup yields CDR1 MDHEN and CDR2 SYDVKM. V lost 7 bases, J lost 7 bases, and 15 bases stayed unmatched. CDR3 length: 15 residues. DNA for the CDR3: TGTGCCAGCAATCCGACCCGGGACAGGCCGGGTGAGCAGTACTTC. It specifies CASNPTRDRPGEQYF.

This sequence joins TRBV7-9 and TRBJ1-1, with D hard to call. Germline-derived CDR1 and CDR2 are SEHNR and FQNEAQ (reference sequence). The V end was cut by 5 bases, the J end by 4 bases, with 11 bases between. The CDR3 has 13 amino acids. CDR3 amino acids: CASSREGGTEAFF. DNA for the CDR3: TGTGCCAGCAGCCGAGAGGGCGGCACTGAAGCTTTCTTT.

CDR3 protein: CSVERAGTDTQYF. The CDR3, as DNA: TGCAGCGTTGAGAGGGCAGGCACAGATACGCAGTATTTT. This rearrangement joins TRBV29-1 to TRBJ2-3, with a possible D match to TRBD2 (5 bases). Germline values: CDR1 SQVTM, CDR2 ANQGSEA. The CDR3 runs 13 residues. The germline V and J ends were trimmed by 3 bases and 1 base, with 8 bases remaining between them.

This chain links TRBV5-1 with TRBJ2-2; D gene ambiguous. There are 15 residues in the CDR3. Between the trimmed V and J ends, which lost 1 base and 4 bases, there was a span of 11 bases. CDR1 SGHRS and CDR2 YFSETQ come from the germline V gene. CDR3 sequence reads: CASSLYQAGTGELFF. The DNA for the CDR3 is TGCGCCAGCAGCTTGTACCAGGCCGGCACCGGGGAGCTGTTTTTT.

This clone was picked up a small number of times. This chain links TRBV11-2 with TRBJ2-2; perhaps TRBD1 as D (6 bases). Germline V gene data show CDR1 as SGHAT and CDR2 as FQNNGV. V lost 3 bases, J lost 6 bases, and 11 bases lay in between. The CDR3 is 14 amino acids. The CDR3 sequence: CASSFNRASGELFF. CDR3 bases: TGTGCCAGCAGCTTCAACAGGGCCTCCGGGGAGCTGTTTTTT. Supplemented by reference TRBV11-2 and TRBJ2-2, the full variable domain reads EAGVAQSPRYKIIEKRQSVAFWCNPISGHATLYWYQQILGQGPKLLIQFQNNGVVDDSQLPKDRFSAERLKGVDSTLKIQPAKLEDSAVYLCASSFNRASGELFFGEGSRLTVL.

Only a few counts were recorded for this clone. This chain joins TRBV5-1 and TRBJ2-2, with 8 positions matching TRBD2. V dropped 0 bases and J dropped 4; count of bases not matched to a gene: 5. CDR3 length: 16 amino acids. CDR1 and CDR2 from the germline V gene are SGHRS and YFSETQ. The CDR3 sequence: CASSLDGRGFTGELFF. The CDR3 bases are TGCGCCAGCAGCTTGGACGGGAGGGGTTTCACCGGGGAGCTGTTTTTT. The whole variable domain, remainder taken from reference TRBV5-1 and TRBJ2-2, is KAGVTQTPRYLIKTRGQQVTLSCSPISGHRSVSWYQQTPGQGLQFLFEYFSETQRNKGNFPGRFSGRQFSNSRSEMNVSTLELGDSALYLCASSLDGRGFTGELFFGEGSRLTVL.

J is TRBJ2-1 and V is TRBV11-3; 7 nucleotides match TRBD1. Germline CDR1 SGHNT, CDR2 YENEEA. V dropped 0 bases and J dropped 6; count of bases not matched to a gene: 5. This CDR3 comprises 15 residues. The CDR3 protein is CASSLDPGTANEQFF. DNA for the CDR3: TGTGCCAGCAGCTTAGATCCGGGGACAGCCAATGAGCAGTTCTTC.

The V gene is TRBV9, the J gene TRBJ1-2; D is perhaps TRBD1 (5 bases). The CDR3 covers 16 residues. Germline CDR1 SGDLS, CDR2 YYNGEE. Trimming shortened V by 0 bases and J by 7 bases, and 19 bases separated the two germline ends. The CDR3 nucleotides are TGTGCCAGCAGCGTAGAGGCCTTAGGGTCGGGGGGTGGCTACACCTTC. Its translation is CASSVEALGSGGGYTF.

The chain carries TRBV27 and TRBJ2-5; 8 bases map to TRBD1. Germline V CDR1 and CDR2: MNHEY, SMNVEV (reference sequence). J lost 5 bases, V lost 1 base, and 18 bases had no gene match. The CDR3 has 19 residues. The CDR3 sequence: CASSLFGITGGTRGETQYF. The CDR3, as DNA: TGTGCCAGCAGTTTATTCGGGATCACAGGGGGTACCCGTGGGGAGACCCAGTACTTC.

The sample holds one count of this clone. V is TRBV14 and J is TRBJ1-1, with a possible D match to TRBD1 (5 bases). Germline-derived CDR1 and CDR2 are SGHDN and FVKESK. The CDR3 extends over 15 amino acids. Trimming stripped 1 base from V and 5 bases from J, with 14 bases between. This CDR3 reads CASSQVAGGSTEAFF. The CDR3 bases are TGTGCCAGCAGCCAAGTTGCGGGGGGAAGTACTGAAGCTTTCTTT. Full variable domain (outside the CDR3, taken from reference TRBV14 and TRBJ1-1): EAGVTQFPSHSVIEKGQTVTLRCDPISGHDNLYWYRRVMGKEIKFLLHFVKESKQDESGMPNNRFLAERTGGTYSTLKVQPAELEDSGVYFCASSQVAGGSTEAFFGQGTRLTVV.

This chain links TRBV9 with TRBJ2-3, with TRBD1 as a possible D gene (6 bases). This CDR3 has 14 amino acids. The germline gives CDR1 SGDLS, CDR2 YYNGEE. V was cut by 0 bases and J by 3 bases, with 8 bases left in between. As DNA, the CDR3 is TGTGCCAGCAGCGTAGCTAGGGGGACAGATACGCAGTATTTT. Translation gives CASSVARGTDTQYF.

This sequence joins TRBV15 and TRBJ1-5, with D maybe TRBD1 (5 bases). The CDR3 length is 19 residues. V shed 4 bases and J shed 0 bases, with 22 bases lying between them. Germline loops: CDR1 LNHNV, CDR2 YYDKDF (reference sequence). The CDR3: CATSIQRGQRVYSNQPQHF. CDR3 in DNA: TGTGCCACCAGCATCCAGAGAGGACAACGGGTTTATAGCAATCAGCCCCAGCATTTT.

This rearrangement joins TRBV5-1 to TRBJ1-1; 8 bases line up with TRBD1. Trimming removed 3 bases from V and 4 bases from J; junction bases left unmatched: 8. The CDR3 has 15 residues. Germline V gives CDR1 SGHRS, CDR2 YFSETQ. The CDR3: CASSSQGAASTEAFF. CDR3 sequence (DNA): TGCGCCAGCAGCTCGCAGGGGGCTGCAAGCACTGAAGCTTTCTTT.

This chain joins TRBV28 and TRBJ2-5; D is possibly TRBD1 (6 bases). This CDR3 region has 14 residues. Trimming shortened V by 7 bases and J by 7 bases, and 19 bases separated the two germline ends. Germline V gene lookup returns CDR1 MDHEN and CDR2 SYDVKM. The CDR3 region has the DNA TGTGCCAGCATCCTATCAGGGGCGGAAGGGACCCAGTACTTC. This sequence encodes CASILSGAEGTQYF.

The chain couples TRBV5-6 to TRBJ2-4; a possible D gene is TRBD2 (5 bases). V lost 5 bases, J lost 8 bases, and 20 bases lay in between. Per germline, CDR1 SGHDT and CDR2 YYEEEE. The CDR3 contains 15 residues. The CDR3 DNA is TGTGCCAGCAGTCCCTCTGGCGGGCCTGGGGACATTCAGTACTTC. Protein sequence: CASSPSGGPGDIQYF.

As DNA, the CDR3 is TGCGCCAGCAGTCCCTTTACATCCGAGGGGACCCAGTACTTC. Translating it yields CASSPFTSEGTQYF. This chain links TRBV4-1 with TRBJ2-5; TRBD2 might be the D (5 bases). V lost 6 bases and J lost 7, with 18 bases in between. Germline CDR1 reads MGHRA; CDR2 reads YSYEKL. The CDR3 spans 14 residues.

V and J are TRBV5-1 and TRBJ1-3; D is perhaps TRBD1 (5 bases). This CDR3 comprises 16 residues. Germline loops: CDR1 SGHRS, CDR2 YFSETQ. V lost 6 bases and J lost 0, with 16 bases in between. CDR3 bases: TGCGCCAGCACCCCCCAGGGAGGGAGCTCTGGAAACACCATATATTTT. Amino acids: CASTPQGGSSGNTIYF.

The rearrangement joins TRBV5-1 to TRBJ2-3; a possible D gene is TRBD2 (6 bases). Germline V gene data show CDR1 as SGHRS and CDR2 as YFSETQ. CDR3 length equals 15 residues. The V gene lost 4 bases and the J gene lost 3 bases, with 15 bases spanning the gap. CDR3 in amino acids: CASSQLPGLTDTQYF. CDR3 sequence (DNA): TGCGCCAGCAGCCAACTCCCGGGACTGACAGATACGCAGTATTTT.

The V gene is TRBV7-9, the J gene TRBJ2-7, with TRBD2 matching over 9 bases. The trim removed 3 bases at V and 5 bases at J, leaving 2 bases unmatched. Germline loops: CDR1 SEHNR, CDR2 FQNEAQ (reference sequence). The CDR3 runs to 13 residues. The CDR3 loop is CASSFAGGDEQYF. The CDR3 DNA reads TGTGCCAGCAGCTTTGCGGGGGGGGACGAGCAGTACTTC.

This clone was picked up one time. The chain employs TRBV7-2 and TRBJ1-5; D unclear. From germline, CDR1 is SGHTA and CDR2 FQGNSA. The CDR3 consists of 15 residues. Trimming took off 5 bases at V and 9 bases at J, with 20 bases between the two ends. The CDR3 protein is CASSTQIGGMRPQHF. CDR3 coding DNA: TGTGCCAGCAGCACTCAAATCGGCGGTATGCGGCCCCAGCATTTT.

This chain links TRBV6-5 with TRBJ2-5, with TRBD1 as a possible D gene (6 bases). The J call may be mistaken, given a closer DNA end match to TRBJ2-7. The CDR3 spans 13 residues. The V gene's germline CDR1 is MNHEY and CDR2 SVGAGI. The CDR3 region has the DNA TGTGCCAGCAGTCCTGGCGCAGGGGCCGAGCAGTACTTC. Protein sequence: CASSPGAGAEQYF.

This clone was counted a single time. The CDR3 reads CSVDFGGATDTQYF. The CDR3 coding sequence is TGCAGCGTTGATTTCGGGGGGGCCACAGATACGCAGTATTTT. The gene calls are TRBV29-1 and TRBJ2-3, with TRBD2 identical over 8 bases. The CDR3 runs to 14 residues. Germline-derived CDR1 and CDR2 are SQVTM and ANQGSEA. V shed 3 bases, J shed 2 bases, and the junction held 4 bases outside the gene matches.

The chain couples TRBV5-4 to TRBJ2-3, with TRBD1 matching over 8 bases. Germline-derived CDR1 and CDR2 are SGHNT and YYREEE (reference sequence). This CDR3 has 13 amino acids. V lost 5 bases to trimming and J lost 6 bases; unmatched junction nucleotides: 5. The CDR3 loop reads CASRPDREDTQYF. CDR3 sequence (DNA): TGTGCCAGCAGACCGGACAGGGAGGATACGCAGTATTTT. The full variable domain, in which reference TRBV5-4 and TRBJ2-3 provide the parts outside the CDR3, is ETGVTQSPTHLIKTRGQQVTLRCSSQSGHNTVSWYQQALGQGPQFIFQYYREEENGRGNFPPRFSGLQFPNYSSELNVNALELDDSALYLCASRPDREDTQYFGPGTRLTVL.

The CDR3 region is CASSPELAGLGEQFF. The CDR3 bases are TGTGCCAGCAGTCCCGAGCTAGCGGGGCTGGGTGAGCAGTTCTTC. V and J are TRBV2 and TRBJ2-1; 9 bases line up with TRBD2. The CDR3 sequence is 15 residues long. V dropped 5 bases and J dropped 9; count of bases not matched to a gene: 11. CDR1 SNHLY and CDR2 FYNNEI come from the germline V gene. The variable domain in full, completed from reference TRBV2 and TRBJ2-1, reads EPEVTQTPSHQVTQMGQEVILRCVPISNHLYFYWYRQILGQKVEFLVSFYNNEISEKSEIFDDQFSVERPDGSNFTLKIRSTKLEDSAMYFCASSPELAGLGEQFFGPGTRLTVL.

The rearrangement uses TRBV2 and TRBJ1-1, with unresolved D. Germline CDR1 reads SNHLY; CDR2 reads FYNNEI. With 4 bases removed from V and 5 bases from J, the gap between germline ends came to 17 bases. The CDR3 consists of 15 residues. This chain's CDR3 is CASSAIGSPQTEAFF. In DNA, the CDR3 is TGTGCCAGCAGTGCTATAGGGAGTCCGCAGACTGAAGCTTTCTTT.